The clone carrying this T cell receptor (beta chain) occurred many times. The antigen is not known. V lost 6 bases and J lost 5, with 13 bases in between. The CDR3 loop spans 13 amino acids. A second about 6 to 11 cycle PCR used barcoded and J-beta primers. A template-switch adaptor that had 12 random nucleotides put a tag on each cDNA molecule. Every sample produced at least 3 million CDR3-containing paired-end reads. TCRdb called the 5' RACE reads again in MiXCR, with one record for every CDR3 protein. Of around 280,000 distinct CDR3 sequences detected, less than 30% appear once; the ten largest clones hold over 25%. Each sample used at least 6.5 million PBMCs. The data were taken from a study of blood T cells in healthy people across ages. Study findings and constraints: While age rose, TCR beta diversity per million T cells dropped in a roughly linear way.

The sequence was collected from a woman between 65 and 79 years old in good health. The sample consisted of blood. The rearrangement links TRBV12-3 or TRBV12-4 to TRBJ1-2; TRBD1 is a possible D gene (6 bases). The chain's CDR3 is CASRGGQFYGYTF. CDR3 sequence (DNA): TGTGCCAGCAGGGGAGGACAGTTTTATGGCTACACCTTC.